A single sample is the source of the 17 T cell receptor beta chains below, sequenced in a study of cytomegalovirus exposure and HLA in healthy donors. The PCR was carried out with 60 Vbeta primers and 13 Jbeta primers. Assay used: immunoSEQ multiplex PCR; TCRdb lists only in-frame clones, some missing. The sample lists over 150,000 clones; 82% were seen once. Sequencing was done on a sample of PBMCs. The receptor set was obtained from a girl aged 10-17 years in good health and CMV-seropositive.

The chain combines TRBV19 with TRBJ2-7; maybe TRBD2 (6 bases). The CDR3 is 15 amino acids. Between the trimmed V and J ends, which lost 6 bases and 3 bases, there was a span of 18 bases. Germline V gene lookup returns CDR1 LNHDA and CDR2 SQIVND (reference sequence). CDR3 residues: CASSPLYGGYYEQYF. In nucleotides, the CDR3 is TGTGCCAGTAGCCCGCTCTACGGGGGTTACTACGAGCAGTACTTC.

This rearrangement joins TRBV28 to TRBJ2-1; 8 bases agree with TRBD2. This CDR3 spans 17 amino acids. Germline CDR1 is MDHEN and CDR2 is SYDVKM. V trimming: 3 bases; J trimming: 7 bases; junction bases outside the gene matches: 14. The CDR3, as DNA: TGTGCCAGCAGTTTTCCCGCCGGGGGGGCCCGGTGGAATGAGCAGTTCTTC. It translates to CASSFPAGGARWNEQFF.

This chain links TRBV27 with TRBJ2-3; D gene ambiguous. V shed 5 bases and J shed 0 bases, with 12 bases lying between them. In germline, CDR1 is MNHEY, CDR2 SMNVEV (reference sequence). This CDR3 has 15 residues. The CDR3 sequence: CASSTKLTSTDTQYF. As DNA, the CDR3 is TGTGCCAGCAGTACTAAACTTACTAGCACAGATACGCAGTATTTT.

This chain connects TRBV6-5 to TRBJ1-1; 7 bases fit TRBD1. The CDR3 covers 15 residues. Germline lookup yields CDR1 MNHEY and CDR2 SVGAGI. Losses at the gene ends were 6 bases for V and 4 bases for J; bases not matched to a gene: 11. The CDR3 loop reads CASSTGTVASTEAFF. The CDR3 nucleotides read TGTGCCAGCAGCACCGGGACAGTAGCGAGCACTGAAGCTTTCTTT.

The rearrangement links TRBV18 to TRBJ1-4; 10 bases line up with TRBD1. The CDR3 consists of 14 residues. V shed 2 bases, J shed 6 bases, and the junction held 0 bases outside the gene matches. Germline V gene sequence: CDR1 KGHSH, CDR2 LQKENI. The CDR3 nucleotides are TGTGCCAGCTCACCAGGACAGGGGGATGAAAAACTGTTTTTT. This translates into CASSPGQGDEKLFF. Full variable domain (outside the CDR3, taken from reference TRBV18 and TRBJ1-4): NAGVMQNPRHLVRRRGQEARLRCSPMKGHSHVYWYRQLPEEGLKFMVYLQKENIIDESGMPKERFSAEFPKEGPSILRIQQVVRGDSAAYFCASSPGQGDEKLFFGSGTQLSVL.

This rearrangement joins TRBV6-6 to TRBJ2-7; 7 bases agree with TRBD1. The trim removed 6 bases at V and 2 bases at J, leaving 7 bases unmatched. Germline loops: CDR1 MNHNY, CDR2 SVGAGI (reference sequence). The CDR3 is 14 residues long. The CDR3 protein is CASREQGTTYEQYF. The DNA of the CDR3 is TGTGCCAGCAGGGAACAGGGGACGACCTACGAGCAGTACTTC.

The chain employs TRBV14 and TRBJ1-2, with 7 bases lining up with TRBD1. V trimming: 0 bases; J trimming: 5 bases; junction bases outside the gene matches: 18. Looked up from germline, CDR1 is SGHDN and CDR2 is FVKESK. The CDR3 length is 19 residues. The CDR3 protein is CASSQDQWDDRAVKYGYTF. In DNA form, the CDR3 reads TGTGCCAGCAGCCAAGATCAGTGGGACGACAGGGCAGTGAAGTATGGCTACACCTTC.

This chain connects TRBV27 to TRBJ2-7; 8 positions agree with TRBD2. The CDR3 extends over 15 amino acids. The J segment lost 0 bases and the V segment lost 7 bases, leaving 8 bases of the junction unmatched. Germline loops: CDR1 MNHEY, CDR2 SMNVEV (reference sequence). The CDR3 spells CASMPAGGFSYEQYF. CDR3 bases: TGTGCCAGCATGCCCGCGGGGGGATTCTCCTACGAGCAGTACTTC.

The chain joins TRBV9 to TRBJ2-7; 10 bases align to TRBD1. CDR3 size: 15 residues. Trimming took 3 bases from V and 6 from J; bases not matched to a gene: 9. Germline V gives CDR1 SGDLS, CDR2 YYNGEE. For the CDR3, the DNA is TGTGCCAGCAGCGCCCGAGGACAGGGGGACATCGAGCAGTACTTC. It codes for CASSARGQGDIEQYF. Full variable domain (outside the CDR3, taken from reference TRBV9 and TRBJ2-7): DSGVTQTPKHLITATGQRVTLRCSPRSGDLSVYWYQQSLDQGLQFLIQYYNGEERAKGNILERFSAQQFPDLHSELNLSSLELGDSALYFCASSARGQGDIEQYFGPGTRLTVT.

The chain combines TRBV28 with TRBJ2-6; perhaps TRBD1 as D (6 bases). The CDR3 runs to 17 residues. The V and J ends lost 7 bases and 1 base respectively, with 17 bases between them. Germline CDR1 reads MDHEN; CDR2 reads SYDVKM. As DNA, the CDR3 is TGTGCCAGCATCACTCGACAGGCTGGGTCTGGGGCCAACGTCCTGACTTTC. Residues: CASITRQAGSGANVLTF.

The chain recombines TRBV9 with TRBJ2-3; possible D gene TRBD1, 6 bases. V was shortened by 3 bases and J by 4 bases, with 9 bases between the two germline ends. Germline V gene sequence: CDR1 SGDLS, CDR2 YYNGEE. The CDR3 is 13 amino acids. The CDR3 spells CASSEQGADTQYF. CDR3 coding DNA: TGTGCCAGCAGCGAACAGGGTGCAGATACGCAGTATTTT.

CDR3 loop: CASSLSRQSNYGYTF. CDR3 nucleotide sequence: TGTGCCAGCAGCTTATCCAGACAGTCTAACTATGGCTACACCTTC. J is TRBJ1-2 and V is TRBV11-2; TRBD1 is a possible D gene (5 bases). The CDR3 loop spans 15 amino acids. Germline assignment: CDR1 SGHAT and CDR2 FQNNGV. V was trimmed by 2 bases and J by 0 bases, leaving 10 bases between them. Drawing the rest from reference TRBV11-2 and TRBJ1-2, the complete variable domain is EAGVAQSPRYKIIEKRQSVAFWCNPISGHATLYWYQQILGQGPKLLIQFQNNGVVDDSQLPKDRFSAERLKGVDSTLKIQPAKLEDSAVYLCASSLSRQSNYGYTFGSGTRLTVV.

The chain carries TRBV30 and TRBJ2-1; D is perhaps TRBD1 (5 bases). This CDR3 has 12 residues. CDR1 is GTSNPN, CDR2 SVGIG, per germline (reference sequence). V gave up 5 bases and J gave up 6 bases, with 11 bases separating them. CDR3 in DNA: TGTGCCTGGGGGGCCCGCGGCAATGAGCAGTTCTTC. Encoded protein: CAWGARGNEQFF.

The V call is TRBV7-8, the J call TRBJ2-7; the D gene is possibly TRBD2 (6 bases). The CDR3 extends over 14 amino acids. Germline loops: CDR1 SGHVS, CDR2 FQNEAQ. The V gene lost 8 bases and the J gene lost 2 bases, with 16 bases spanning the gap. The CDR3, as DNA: TGTGCCAGCGGCGTTCTGGGACTGGCCTACGAGCAGTACTTC. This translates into CASGVLGLAYEQYF. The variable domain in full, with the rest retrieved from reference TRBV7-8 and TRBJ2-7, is GAGVSQSPRYKVAKRGQDVALRCDPISGHVSLFWYQQALGQGPEFLTYFQNEAQLDKSGLPSDRFFAERPEGSVSTLKIQRTQQEDSAVYLCASGVLGLAYEQYFGPGTRLTVT.

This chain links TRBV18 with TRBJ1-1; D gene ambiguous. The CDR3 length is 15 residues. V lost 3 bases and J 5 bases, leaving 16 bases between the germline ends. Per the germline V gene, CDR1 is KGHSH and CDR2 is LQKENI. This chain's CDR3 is CASSPDYSPITEAFF. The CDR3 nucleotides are TGTGCCAGCTCACCGGACTACAGCCCCATTACTGAAGCTTTCTTT.

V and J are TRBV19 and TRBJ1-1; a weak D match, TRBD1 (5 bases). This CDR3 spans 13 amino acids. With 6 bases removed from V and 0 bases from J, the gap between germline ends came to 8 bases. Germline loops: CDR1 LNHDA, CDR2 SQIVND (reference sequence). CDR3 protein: CASRRQLNTEAFF. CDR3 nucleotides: TGTGCCAGTAGACGACAGCTGAACACTGAAGCTTTCTTT.

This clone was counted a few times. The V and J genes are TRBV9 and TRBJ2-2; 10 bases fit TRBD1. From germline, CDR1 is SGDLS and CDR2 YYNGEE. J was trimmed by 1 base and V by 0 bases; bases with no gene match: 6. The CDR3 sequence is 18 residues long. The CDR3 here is CASSVDPWTGGNTGELFF. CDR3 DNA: TGTGCCAGCAGCGTAGATCCCTGGACAGGGGGGAACACCGGGGAGCTGTTTTTT.